Given below is one TCR beta chain in context. Its antigen is currently unknown. PCR was performed a second time for roughly 7 to 12 cycles using a sample-barcoded 5' primer and a J-beta primer mix. Each CDR3 protein is one row after TCRdb ran MiXCR on the 5' RACE reads. The repertoire holds under 1 million distinct CDR3 sequences, under 45% seen once, with roughly 19% in the top ten. This sample is drawn from a study of blood T cells in healthy people across ages. General observations from the study: Naive T cell percentage by flow cytometry tracked strongly with beta diversity. Fewer expanded clones and more diversity marked long-lived versus aged donors. Not knowing donor CMV status may have confounded expanded clonotype changes.

Every donor provided roughly 10 milliliters of peripheral blood. The origin of this receptor is a man aged 55-75 years in good health. The sequenced sample was blood.

The CDR3 sequence is CASLGTGWSGETQYF. The CDR3 bases are TGCGCCAGCCTCGGGACAGGGTGGTCCGGGGAGACCCAGTACTTC. J is TRBJ2-5 and V is TRBV10-2; 9 bases match TRBD1. CDR3 length: 15 amino acids. The V gene's germline CDR1 is WSHSY and CDR2 SAAADI. The V segment lost 8 bases and the J segment 5 bases; nucleotides outside the gene matches: 12.